This T cell receptor beta chain was sequenced in a study of neurological immune-mediated disorders. The study's findings and limits: Multiple sclerosis, the disease with the least TCR clonal expansion, fell below healthy controls, whereas HTLV-1-associated myelopathy showed the most.

This clonotype was observed at least ten times. Its antigen is as yet unknown. The trim removed 4 bases at V and 5 bases at J, leaving 14 bases unmatched. The V gene's germline CDR1 is SGHNT and CDR2 YYREEE (reference sequence). CDR3 size: 16 residues. From 2 million PBMCs stored at -80 C, the unsorted libraries were generated. Synthesis of cDNA was performed by 5'RACE using 10-nucleotide random UMIs. Over 160 million TCR-beta sequences from 15-18 subjects came from every sequencing run. TCRdb re-analysed the 5' RACE reads in MiXCR, keeping a single row per CDR3 protein. The data contain about 120,000 distinct CDR3 sequences, around 3% of them singletons.

The rearrangement joins TRBV5-4 to TRBJ1-1, with TRBD1 identical over 7 bases. Sequenced: PBMCs. This receptor was identified in a woman aged 30 to 39 with multiple sclerosis. This CDR3 reads CASSLPPGRGSTEAFF. The CDR3 bases are TGTGCCAGCAGCCTACCCCCGGGCAGGGGGAGTACTGAAGCTTTCTTT.